The clone carrying this T cell receptor beta chain was seen many times. Trimming stripped 3 bases from V and 7 bases from J, with 13 bases between. The CDR3 extends over 13 amino acids. Germline lookup yields CDR1 SGHRS and CDR2 YFSETQ. Employing constant-segment primers, 5'RACE generated TCR alpha and TCR beta cDNA libraries bearing sample barcodes and UMIs. TCRdb fed the 5' RACE reads into MiXCR, producing one record per CDR3 protein. Of about 44,000 distinct CDR3 sequences detected, 7.3% appear once; the ten largest clones hold around 1.5%. The data were obtained in a study of T-cell memory formation after mild COVID-19.

The sequence was obtained from a man younger than 35 who had mild COVID-19 (a few samples of this study predate the infection). Cell type and time point are not known. Sequencing was done on a sample of PBMCs or a T cell subset sorted from them (not recorded which). The rearrangement links TRBV5-1 to TRBJ1-2; a possible D gene is TRBD1 (5 bases). CDR3 amino acids: CASSSGTLGGYTF. In DNA, the CDR3 is TGCGCCAGCAGCTCCGGGACCCTAGGTGGCTACACCTTC.